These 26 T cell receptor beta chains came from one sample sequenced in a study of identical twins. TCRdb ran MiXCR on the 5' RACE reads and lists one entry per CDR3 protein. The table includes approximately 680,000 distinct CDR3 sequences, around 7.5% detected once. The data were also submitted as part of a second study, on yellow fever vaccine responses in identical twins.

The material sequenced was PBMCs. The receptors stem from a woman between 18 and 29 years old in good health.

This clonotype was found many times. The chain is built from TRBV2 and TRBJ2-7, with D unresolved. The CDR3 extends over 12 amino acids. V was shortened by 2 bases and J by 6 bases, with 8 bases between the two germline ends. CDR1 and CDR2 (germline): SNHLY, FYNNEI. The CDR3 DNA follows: TGTGCCAGCAGTGAAAATGTAGCCGAGCAGTACTTC. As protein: CASSENVAEQYF.

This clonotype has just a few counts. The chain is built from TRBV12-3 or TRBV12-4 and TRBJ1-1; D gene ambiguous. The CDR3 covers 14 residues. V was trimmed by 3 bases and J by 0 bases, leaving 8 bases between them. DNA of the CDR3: TGTGCCAGCAGTTTCGAGGGTATGAACACTGAAGCTTTCTTT. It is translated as CASSFEGMNTEAFF.

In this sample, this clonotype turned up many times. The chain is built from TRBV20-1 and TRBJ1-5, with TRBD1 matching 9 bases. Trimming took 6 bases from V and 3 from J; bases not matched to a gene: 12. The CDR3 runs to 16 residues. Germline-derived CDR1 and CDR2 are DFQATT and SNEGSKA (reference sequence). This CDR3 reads CSALSRTGALNQPQHF. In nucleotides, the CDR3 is TGCAGTGCGTTATCTCGGACAGGGGCTCTCAATCAGCCCCAGCATTTT.

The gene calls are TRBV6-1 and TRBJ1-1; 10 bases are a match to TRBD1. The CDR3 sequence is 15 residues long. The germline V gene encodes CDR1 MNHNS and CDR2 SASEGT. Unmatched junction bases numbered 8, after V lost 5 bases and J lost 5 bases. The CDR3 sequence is CASSPPGQGFTEAFF. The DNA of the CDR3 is TGTGCCAGCAGTCCCCCGGGACAGGGGTTTACTGAAGCTTTCTTT.

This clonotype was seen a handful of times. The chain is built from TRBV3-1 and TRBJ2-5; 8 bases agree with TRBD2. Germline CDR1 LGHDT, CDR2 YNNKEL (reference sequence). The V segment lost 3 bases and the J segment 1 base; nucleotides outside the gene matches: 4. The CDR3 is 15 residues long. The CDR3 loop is CASSHSGTSQETQYF. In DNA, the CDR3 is TGTGCCAGCAGCCACTCTGGGACTAGCCAAGAGACCCAGTACTTC.

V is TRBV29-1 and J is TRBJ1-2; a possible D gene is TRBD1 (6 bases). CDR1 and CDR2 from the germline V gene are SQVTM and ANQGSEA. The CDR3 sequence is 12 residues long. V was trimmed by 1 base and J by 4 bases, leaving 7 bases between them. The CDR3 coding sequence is TGCAGCGTTGAAGGGGGGGCCTATGGCTACACCTTC. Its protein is CSVEGGAYGYTF.

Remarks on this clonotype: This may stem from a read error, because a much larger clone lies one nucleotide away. CDR3 loop: CASSFWGNYTF. In DNA, the CDR3 is TGTGCCAGCAGTTTCTGGGGGAACTACACCTTC. The chain links TRBV12-3 or TRBV12-4 to TRBJ1-2; TRBD1 is a possible D gene (5 bases). Trimming took 3 bases from V and 10 from J, leaving 9 bases between them. The CDR3 runs 11 residues.

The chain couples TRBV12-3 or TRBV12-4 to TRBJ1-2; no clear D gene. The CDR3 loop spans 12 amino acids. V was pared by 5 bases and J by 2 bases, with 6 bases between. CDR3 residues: CASSRQNYGYTF. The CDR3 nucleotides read TGTGCCAGCAGTCGGCAAAACTATGGCTACACCTTC.

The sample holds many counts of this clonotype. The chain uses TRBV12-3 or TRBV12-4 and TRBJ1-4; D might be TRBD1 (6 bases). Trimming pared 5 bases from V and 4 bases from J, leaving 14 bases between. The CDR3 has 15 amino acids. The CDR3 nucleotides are TGTGCCAGCAGTCCCTTGGGGGGCCATAATGAAAAACTGTTTTTT. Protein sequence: CASSPLGGHNEKLFF.

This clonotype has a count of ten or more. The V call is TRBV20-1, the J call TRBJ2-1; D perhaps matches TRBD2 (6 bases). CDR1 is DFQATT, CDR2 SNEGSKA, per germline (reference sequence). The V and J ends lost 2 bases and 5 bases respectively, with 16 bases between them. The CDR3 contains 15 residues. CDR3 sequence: CSARYRLVSDNEQFF. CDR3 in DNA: TGCAGTGCTAGATATCGACTAGTGAGCGACAATGAGCAGTTCTTC.

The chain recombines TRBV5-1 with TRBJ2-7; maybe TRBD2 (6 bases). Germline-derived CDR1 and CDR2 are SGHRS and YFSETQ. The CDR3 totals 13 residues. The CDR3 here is CASSLGDSYGQYV. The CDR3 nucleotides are TGCGCCAGCAGCTTGGGGGACTCCTACGGGCAGTACGTC.

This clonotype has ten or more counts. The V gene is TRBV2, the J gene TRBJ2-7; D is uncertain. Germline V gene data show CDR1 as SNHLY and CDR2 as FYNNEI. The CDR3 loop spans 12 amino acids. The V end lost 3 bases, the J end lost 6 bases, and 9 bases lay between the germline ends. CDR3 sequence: CASSERAPEQYF. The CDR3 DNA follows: TGTGCCAGCAGTGAGAGAGCGCCCGAGCAGTACTTC.

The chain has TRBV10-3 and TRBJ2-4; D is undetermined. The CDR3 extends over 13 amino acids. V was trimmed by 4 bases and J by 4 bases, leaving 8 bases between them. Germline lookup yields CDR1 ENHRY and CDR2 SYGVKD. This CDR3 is CAISGDEKNIQYF. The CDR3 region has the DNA TGTGCCATCAGTGGGGATGAAAAAAACATTCAGTACTTC.

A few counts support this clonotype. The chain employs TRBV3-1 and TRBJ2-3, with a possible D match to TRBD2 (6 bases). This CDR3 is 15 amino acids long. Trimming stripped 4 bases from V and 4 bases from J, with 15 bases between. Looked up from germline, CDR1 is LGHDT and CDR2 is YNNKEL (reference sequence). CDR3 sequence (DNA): TGTGCCAGCAGCCTCGGACTAAATGGGCCAGATACGCAGTATTTT. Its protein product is CASSLGLNGPDTQYF.

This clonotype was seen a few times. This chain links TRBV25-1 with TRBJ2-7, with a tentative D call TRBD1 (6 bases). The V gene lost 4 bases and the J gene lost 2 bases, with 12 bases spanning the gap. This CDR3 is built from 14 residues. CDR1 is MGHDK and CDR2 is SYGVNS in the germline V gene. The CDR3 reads CASSGWDTTYEQYF. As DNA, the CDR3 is TGTGCCAGCAGTGGGTGGGACACGACCTACGAGCAGTACTTC.

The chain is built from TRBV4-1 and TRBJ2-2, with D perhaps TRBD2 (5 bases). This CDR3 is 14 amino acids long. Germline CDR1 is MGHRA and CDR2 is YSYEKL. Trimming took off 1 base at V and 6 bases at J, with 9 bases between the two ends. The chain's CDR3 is CASSQVGVSGELFF. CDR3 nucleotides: TGCGCCAGCAGCCAAGTGGGAGTTTCCGGGGAGCTGTTTTTT.

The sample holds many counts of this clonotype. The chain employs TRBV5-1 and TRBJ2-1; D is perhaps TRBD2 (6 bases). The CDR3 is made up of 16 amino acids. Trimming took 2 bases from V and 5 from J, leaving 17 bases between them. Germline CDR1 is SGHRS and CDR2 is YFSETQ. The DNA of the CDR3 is TGCGCCAGCAGCTTCTTTCGGAGGGGAATCGACAATGAGCAGTTCTTC. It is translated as CASSFFRRGIDNEQFF.

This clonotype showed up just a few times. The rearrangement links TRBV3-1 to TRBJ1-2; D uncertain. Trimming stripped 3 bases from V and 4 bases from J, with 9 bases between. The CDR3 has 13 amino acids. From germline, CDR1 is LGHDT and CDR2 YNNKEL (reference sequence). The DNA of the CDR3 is TGTGCCAGCAGCCACCAGGCCGTCTATGGCTACACCTTC. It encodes CASSHQAVYGYTF.

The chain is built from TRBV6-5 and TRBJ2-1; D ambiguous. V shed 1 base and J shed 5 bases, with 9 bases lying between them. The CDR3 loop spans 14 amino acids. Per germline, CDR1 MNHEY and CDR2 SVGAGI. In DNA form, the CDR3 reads TGTGCCAGCAGTTACTTAGGGCACAACAATGAGCAGTTCTTC. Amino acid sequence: CASSYLGHNNEQFF.

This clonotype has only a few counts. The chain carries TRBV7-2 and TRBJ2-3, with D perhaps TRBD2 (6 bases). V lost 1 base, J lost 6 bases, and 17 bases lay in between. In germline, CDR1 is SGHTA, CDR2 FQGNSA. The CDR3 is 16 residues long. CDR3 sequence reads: CASSLVGGLPPDTQYF. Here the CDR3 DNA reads TGTGCCAGCAGCTTAGTTGGTGGACTACCACCGGATACGCAGTATTTT.

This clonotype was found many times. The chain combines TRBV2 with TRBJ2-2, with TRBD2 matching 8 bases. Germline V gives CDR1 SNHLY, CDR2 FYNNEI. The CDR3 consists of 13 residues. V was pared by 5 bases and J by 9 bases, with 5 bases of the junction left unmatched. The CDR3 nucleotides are TGTGCCAGCAGTCCAAGGACTAGCCGGGAGCTGTTTTTT. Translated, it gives CASSPRTSRELFF.

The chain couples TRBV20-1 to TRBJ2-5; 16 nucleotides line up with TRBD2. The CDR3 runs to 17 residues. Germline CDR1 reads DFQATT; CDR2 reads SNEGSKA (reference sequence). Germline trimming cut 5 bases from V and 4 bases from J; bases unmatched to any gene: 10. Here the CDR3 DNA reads TGCAGTGCTTACTCCGGGACTAGCGGGGGGGCCGGAGAGACCCAGTACTTC. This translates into CSAYSGTSGGAGETQYF.

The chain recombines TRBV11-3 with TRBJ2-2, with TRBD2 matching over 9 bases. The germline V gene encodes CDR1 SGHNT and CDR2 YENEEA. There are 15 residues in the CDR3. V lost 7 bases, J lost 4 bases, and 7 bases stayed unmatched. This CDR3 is CASTAGGPGTGELFF. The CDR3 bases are TGTGCCAGCACCGCGGGGGGGCCAGGCACCGGGGAGCTGTTTTTT. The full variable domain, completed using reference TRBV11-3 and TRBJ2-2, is EAGVVQSPRYKIIEKKQPVAFWCNPISGHNTLYWYLQNLGQGPELLIRYENEEAVDDSQLPKDRFSAERLKGVDSTLKIQPAELGDSAVYLCASTAGGPGTGELFFGEGSRLTVL.

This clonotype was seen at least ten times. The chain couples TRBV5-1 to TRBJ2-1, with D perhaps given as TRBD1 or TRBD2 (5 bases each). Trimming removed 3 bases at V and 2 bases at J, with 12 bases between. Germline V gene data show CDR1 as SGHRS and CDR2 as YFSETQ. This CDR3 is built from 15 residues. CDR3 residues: CASSSRDAAYNEQFF. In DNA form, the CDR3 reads TGCGCCAGCAGCTCCCGGGACGCTGCCTACAATGAGCAGTTCTTC.

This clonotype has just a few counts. CDR3 DNA: TGTGCCAGCAGCCCAGGGCCCCCCATTGAAGCTTTCTTT. This sequence encodes CASSPGPPIEAFF. V gene TRBV7-9 combines with J gene TRBJ1-1, with D possibly matching TRBD1 (5 bases). Trimming stripped 5 bases from V and 7 bases from J, with 14 bases between. The germline gives CDR1 SEHNR, CDR2 FQNEAQ (reference sequence). There are 13 residues in the CDR3.

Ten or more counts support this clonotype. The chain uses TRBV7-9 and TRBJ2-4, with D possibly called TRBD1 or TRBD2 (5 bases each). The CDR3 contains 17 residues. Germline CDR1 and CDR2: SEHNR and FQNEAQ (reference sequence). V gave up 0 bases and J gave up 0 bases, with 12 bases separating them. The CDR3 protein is CASSLAATGQAKNIQYF. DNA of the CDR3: TGTGCCAGCAGCTTAGCCGCCACGGGGCAAGCCAAAAACATTCAGTACTTC. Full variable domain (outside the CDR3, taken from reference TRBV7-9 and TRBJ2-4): DTGVSQNPRHKITKRGQNVTFRCDPISEHNRLYWYRQTLGQGPEFLTYFQNEAQLEKSRLLSDRFSAERPKGSFSTLEIQRTEQGDSAMYLCASSLAATGQAKNIQYFGAGTRLSVL.